This T cell receptor beta chain was sequenced in a study of identical twins (dated by TCRdb to the mid-2010s). For context, the study as a whole: To test whether fetal clonotypes persist, this study deep-sequenced TCR alpha and beta repertoires from monozygotic twins, from unrelated adults of various ages, and from cord blood. Replicate twin experiments were performed at different times using different library preparation protocols to rule out contamination. What the authors observed across the whole study: Fewer insertions were carried by abundant cord blood beta clonotypes, a similar but weaker trend appeared in young adult naive repertoires, and no such trend appeared in memory repertoires. Out-of-frame TCR alpha sequences shared between twins showed an excess of low generation-probability sequences compared with coincidental sharing between unrelated individuals. A weaker excess of twin sharing was found in beta out-of-frame sequences because the signal-to-noise ratio was lowered by fewer shared sequences. In monozygotic twins, recombination models systematically underestimated out-of-frame TCR alpha sharing, but the models matched the sharing seen between unrelated individuals. Because the same donors could not be followed over many years, the conclusions relied on cross-sectional statistical analysis. Invariant T cells such as MAIT and iNKT could partly confound zero-insertion analyses, though diverse VJ usage argued against this for most clonotypes.

All donors were healthy Caucasians. Three pairs of female monozygotic twins, all aged about 18 to 30 years, were included in the twin cohort. Peripheral blood mononuclear cells were used as the source from which RNA for TCR libraries was isolated. Including the terminal cysteine and phenylalanine, the CDR3 comprises 15 residues. This entry keeps only the CDR3 DNA: 45 bases, framed from base 1. From a lookup of the germline V gene (reference sequence), CDR1 and CDR2 are LGHDT and YNNKEL. V is cut by 0 bases and J by 3 bases, and the space between the germline ends is 11 bases. The library came from 5' RACE. Data came from an Illumina HiSeq 2000. Template switching introduced a universal primer binding site; the final cDNA contained a unique molecular identifier, enabling accurate counting of TCR cDNA molecules. Specific primers in the conserved constant-segment region were used to synthesize first-strand cDNA for TCR alpha and beta chains. To control for contamination, every cDNA library was double barcoded, receiving both a SMART-Mk sample barcode and Illumina barcodes. TruSeq adapter sequences along with Illumina sample barcodes were introduced in two successive PCR steps. TCR alpha and beta cDNA libraries were sequenced on the Illumina HiSeq platform with custom primers. The published analysis was carried out like this. Unique molecular identifiers were extracted from raw reads with MiGEC, and CDR3 positions were determined with MiXCR. For each individual, recombination models were inferred using an EM algorithm with the repgenHMM and IGoR tools. The tcR package in R was used for shared clonotype analysis, with sharing normalized by the product of cloneset sizes. To study raw recombination without the effects of thymic and clonal selection, out-of-frame nonproductive sequences were analyzed. TCRdb took the public reads, trimmed them with fastp at Q25, ran MiXCR for clone calling and kept in-frame beta chains. Each CDR3 protein appears once, grouped with its most common genes and DNA. TCRdb, rather than the study authors, made the V and J calls. The sample yields 650,000 to 750,000 distinct CDR3 sequences; 20% to 25% were counted once. Of the sample, around 4.4% falls within the top ten clones.

Details on this clonotype: Its antigen is not yet known. Base quality data are lacking; no much larger clone is found one base away.

This sample also appeared in a second study, on T cells expressing NK-cell markers. The second source states: In sorted CD3+CD56+NKG2C+, CD3+CD56+NKG2C- and CD3+CD56-NKG2C+ T-cell subsets from several donors, TCR beta-chain repertoires were profiled. Among the eight sequenced donors, only one was HCMV-seronegative, while the other seven were HCMV-seropositive. To restrict sorting to alphabetaTCR-expressing T cells, an anti-gammadeltaTCR antibody was added in several experiments. In roughly 6 donors, the dominant CD3+CD56+NKG2C+ clonotypes were found to rank among the top 10 CD8+ clonotypes and to make up roughly 1.0-7.5% of CD8+ T cells. Those dominant clonotypes were again the most abundant among CD3+CD56-NKG2C+ cells in several donors, at about 28.3-65%. Whether the expanded NKG2C-expressing T cell clones were specific for HCMV antigens was left unclear. The eight sequenced donors were randomly selected healthy volunteers, three men and five women. A commercial ELISA kit detecting HCMV-specific IgG in serum was used to determine HCMV serostatus. For six donors, unsorted PBMC were also used to sequence bulk peripheral blood T-cell repertoires. MIGEC was used to demultiplex reads and group the reads by UMI, and MiTCR was used to assemble and quantify clonotypes. To exclude erroneous sequences, only TCR cDNA sequences supported by at least two reads were retained. Downstream repertoire analysis used the tcR package, and clonotypes were matched across fractions by CDR3 nucleotide sequence plus V segment. VDJmatch was used to annotate antigen specificity against VDJdb, with one amino acid substitution allowed in CDR3.

The rearrangement joined TRBV3-1 to TRBJ1-2; the D gene is unclear. This TCR derives from a woman younger than 30 in good health. The sample comprised PBMCs. The encoded CDR3 is CASSQDWEGHYGYTF. The DNA sequence is TGTGCCAGCAGCCAAGATTGGGAGGGTCACTATGGCTACACCTTC.